The sequence of this T cell receptor beta chain was determined in a study of blood T cell repertoires in COVID-19. Study context: The analysed material was cDNA or gDNA that came from T cells, B-cell-depleted T cells, or PBMCs.

The CDR3 extends over 16 amino acids. Germline CDR1 and CDR2: SNHLY and FYNNEI. Unmatched junction bases numbered 6, after V lost 3 bases and J lost 0 bases. Sequencing was performed with immunoSEQ multiplex PCR; in TCRdb, only in-frame clones are kept and a portion is missing. The repertoire holds about 97,000 clones, about nine tenths seen once, with 1.7% in the top ten. This chain joins TRBV2 and TRBJ2-3, with 7 bases identical to TRBD1. The sequence came from a man aged 55-75 years with acute or convalescent COVID-19. The sequenced material came from peripheral blood. The DNA of the CDR3 is TGTGCCAGCAGTGATACAGGGGCTATTAGCACAGATACGCAGTATTTT. Residues: CASSDTGAISTDTQYF.